This TCR beta chain stems from a study of cytomegalovirus exposure and HLA in healthy donors. Study conclusions and caveats: Among TCR beta chains, those listed as cytomegalovirus-associated numbered over 150. Many donors shared some public TCRs, even though most TCR sequences were rare. In a later analysis, approximately 15,000 TCR beta sequences were associated with HLA alleles at 0.05 false discovery rate.

13 Jbeta primers and 60 Vbeta primers were used for the PCR. The protocol was immunoSEQ multiplex PCR, while the TCRdb copy is restricted to in-frame clones and leaves out a portion. Of approximately 150,000 clones in the sample, approximately 78% were seen once. On this clone: The target antigen is unknown.

After removal of 4 bases from V and 1 base from J, the junction contained 12 bases not matched to a gene. The CDR3 sequence is 17 residues long. Germline V lookup: CDR1 SGHRS, CDR2 YFSETQ. Input material: PBMCs. This receptor was identified in a man aged 18 to 29 in good health and CMV-seropositive. The chain couples TRBV5-1 to TRBJ1-1, with 8 bases matching TRBD1. In DNA, the CDR3 is TGCGCCAGCAGCGCCCGGAGGGACAGGCGATCGAACACTGAAGCTTTCTTT. Its protein product is CASSARRDRRSNTEAFF.